This T cell receptor (beta chain) was sequenced in a study of immune characterization of retroperitoneal liposarcoma. In this sample, this clonotype turned up a few times. Germline loops: CDR1 MNHNS, CDR2 SASEGT. The J segment lost 5 bases and the V segment lost 7 bases, leaving 5 bases of the junction unmatched. This CDR3 comprises 13 residues. TCRdb re-derived calls from the PCR reads in MiXCR, one entry per CDR3 protein. Among some 9,100 distinct CDR3 sequences listed, 28% were seen once. The rearrangement links TRBV6-1 to TRBJ2-1, with 7 bases lining up with TRBD2. The TCR originated in a male donor with retroperitoneal liposarcoma. The specimen sequenced was tumor tissue. The DNA for the CDR3 is TGTGCCAGCAACCGGGGGGAGGACAATGAGCAGTTCTTC. This sequence encodes CASNRGEDNEQFF.